The rows below give T cell receptor beta chains drawn from one sample of a study of shared clonotypes between healthy human individuals. Clones were sequenced by immunoSEQ multiplex PCR, and TCRdb holds only the in-frame ones, with some missing. The data hold millions of clones, with approximately 94% observed a single time. Sequenced input: naive CD8+ T cells from PBMCs. These receptors were collected from a man between 18 and 35 years old in good health. Some clones in this sample may be carry-over from other donors' samples. CDR3s include the opening cysteine and the closing phenylalanine or tryptophan. D genes are given only for firm matches.

j_call	d_call	v_call	cdr3_nt	cdr3_aa
TRBJ2-3	TRBD2	TRBV7-7	TGTGCCAGCAGCCCCCGGGCGGGGGTAGGGGGCACAGATACGCAGTATTTT	CASSPRAGVGGTDTQYF
TRBJ2-1	.	TRBV25-1	TGTGCCAGCAGTCTGACATACCGGGGCTCACTCTGGAATGAGCAGTTCTTC	CASSLTYRGSLWNEQFF
TRBJ1-5	.	TRBV7-8	TGTGCCAGCAGCGTTAGAGGGTGGTCCGGACAGCCCCAGCATTTT	CASSVRGWSGQPQHF
TRBJ2-3	.	TRBV5-1	TGCGCCAGCAGTCTTTCCGGCAGCTCCACAGATACGCAGTATTTT	CASSLSGSSTDTQYF
TRBJ2-3	.	TRBV9	TGTGCCAGCAGCGCACCCAAAGACTACAGGGTAGTGAAGACAGATACGCAGTATTTT	CASSAPKDYRVVKTDTQYF
TRBJ1-2	.	TRBV7-6	TGTGCCAGCAGCTTAGCGCAGGGGTTTGACGGCTACACCTTC	CASSLAQGFDGYTF
TRBJ1-2	.	TRBV2	TGTGCCAGCAGTGAAGCGTTGGCAGGGGCCAACTATGGCTACACCTTC	CASSEALAGANYGYTF
TRBJ2-3	.	TRBV14	TGTGCCAGCAGCCAAGGGGGGGATACGCAGTATTTT	CASSQGGDTQYF
TRBJ1-4	.	TRBV28	TGTGCCAGCAGGACCCCTTACGTGGGTCACCGCGCGAACGGAGAAAAACTGTTTTTT	CASRTPYVGHRANGEKLFF
TRBJ1-4	.	TRBV7-2	TGTGCCAGCAGCTTAAGAAGTCTTAATGAAAAACTGTTTTTT	CASSLRSLNEKLFF
TRBJ2-1	.	TRBV9	TGTGCCAGCAGCGTAGAGCCAGCCTACAATGAGCAGTTCTTC	CASSVEPAYNEQFF
TRBJ2-1	.	TRBV4-2	TGTGCCAGCAGCCAAGATGAAGGGAGTAACAATGAGCAGTTCTTC	CASSQDEGSNNEQFF
TRBJ2-5	TRBD2	TRBV9	TGTGCCAGCAGCCCTCAGCGGGAGGAGGAGACCCAGTACTTC	CASSPQREEETQYF
TRBJ2-7	TRBD2	TRBV28	TGTGCCACCTCAGGCGGGGGCTACGAGCAGTACTTC	CATSGGGYEQYF
TRBJ1-1	.	TRBV27	TGTGCCAGCAGTTCCCGGGTCATGAACACTGAAGCTTTCTTT	CASSSRVMNTEAFF
TRBJ2-5	.	TRBV2	TGTGCCAGCAGGGCACCGGGGTTTCAAGAGACCCAGTACTTC	CASRAPGFQETQYF
TRBJ2-1	TRBD2	TRBV4-1	TGCGCCAGCAGCCACCTGGGCGGGAGAGGGCACAATGAGCAGTTCTTC	CASSHLGGRGHNEQFF
TRBJ2-7	TRBD1	TRBV5-5	TGTGCCAGCAGCTCCCGGGACAGGGTTAACTACGAGCAGTACTTC	CASSSRDRVNYEQYF
TRBJ2-1	.	TRBV5-1	TGCGCCAGCAGCTCGGACGGAGACCCCTACAATGAGCAGTTCTTC	CASSSDGDPYNEQFF
TRBJ2-1	.	TRBV7-9	TGTGCCAGCAGCTTAGAAACCCCCCCTTTAAAAAAGCAGTTCTTC	CASSLETPPLKKQFF
TRBJ1-4	.	TRBV5-8	TGTGCCAGCTTAGGAGGGCGGAGTGAAAAACTGTTTTTT	CASLGGRSEKLFF
TRBJ2-2	TRBD2	TRBV9	TGTGCCAGCAGCGTGAGACTAGCGGGAGGAAACACCGGGGAGCTGTTTTTT	CASSVRLAGGNTGELFF
TRBJ1-1	.	TRBV27	TGTGCCAGCAGAAAAGGGGGTCCGAACACTGAAGCTTTCTTT	CASRKGGPNTEAFF
TRBJ2-5	.	TRBV13	TGTGCCAGCAGCTTCCAAAGGTACACAGAAGAGACCCAGTACTTC	CASSFQRYTEETQYF
TRBJ1-5	.	TRBV7-2	TGTGCCAGCAGCTTATTATGGGGAAATCAGCCCCAGCATTTT	CASSLLWGNQPQHF
TRBJ2-3	.	TRBV11-2	TGTGCCAGCAGCTTCAGGTCGGATCCAGATACGCAGTATTTT	CASSFRSDPDTQYF